These 3 T cell receptor beta chains came from one sample sequenced in a study of OX40 agonist ivuxolimab in advanced cancers. Assay used: immunoSEQ multiplex PCR; TCRdb lists only in-frame clones, some missing. The sample has about 76,000 clones, 70% to 90% seen once; the top ten hold about 6%. The specimen comprised CD4+ or CD8+ T cells sorted from blood, sampled in a trial of the OX40 agonist ivuxolimab. The receptors stem from an adult with an advanced solid tumor such as melanoma, head and neck, liver or kidney cancer.

This clone was recorded only once. This rearrangement joins TRBV19 to TRBJ1-4; the D gene is possibly TRBD1 (6 bases). The germline CDR1 and CDR2 sequences are LNHDA and SQIVND (reference sequence). CDR3 length equals 16 residues. Trimming shortened V by 2 bases and J by 4 bases, and 14 bases separated the two germline ends. The CDR3 here is CASSIMGQGFNEKLFF. The CDR3 DNA sequence: TGTGCCAGTAGTATAATGGGGCAGGGGTTTAATGAAAAACTGTTTTTT.

The V call is TRBV5-1, the J call TRBJ2-3, with D perhaps matching TRBD2 (6 bases). The CDR3 is 17 amino acids. Germline-derived CDR1 and CDR2 are SGHRS and YFSETQ. Between the trimmed V and J ends, which lost 6 bases and 2 bases, there was a span of 22 bases. The CDR3 reads CASKPLGLAYLTDTQYF. The CDR3 DNA follows: TGCGCCAGCAAACCCCTTGGGCTAGCGTACCTCACAGATACGCAGTATTTT.

In this sample, this clone turned up a few times. The CDR3 region has the DNA TGTGCCAGTAGTTTAACAGGGGGCCAGGGTAATGAAAAACTGTTTTTT. Translating it yields CASSLTGGQGNEKLFF. The J gene is TRBJ1-4, the V gene TRBV19; 9 bases match TRBD1. CDR1 and CDR2 (germline): LNHDA, SQIVND (reference sequence). The J segment lost 4 bases and the V segment lost 5 bases, leaving 8 bases of the junction unmatched. The CDR3 length is 16 residues.